This T cell receptor (beta chain) was recovered during a study of shared clonotypes between healthy human individuals. The overall study: Three plates each covered CD4 naive and memory; CD8 naive two, CD8 memory one. Notes on the study in general: Donors were few, which limited the genetic and exposure-history diversity represented. It was expected that sequencing depth would affect clonotype sharing among donors.

CD45RO negativity and positive selection for CCR7 defined naive CD8 cells, a population that excluded terminally differentiated effector memory CD45RA+ cells. V lost 8 bases to trimming and J lost 3 bases, with 7 bases between them. The CDR3 is 11 residues long. The germline V gene has CDR1 ENHRY and CDR2 SYGVKD. With respect to this clone: The antigen remains unidentified.

Over several immunoSEQ plates, each subset's genomic DNA was distributed in even portions. The table came from immunoSEQ multiplex PCR; TCRdb's copy has only in-frame clones and leaves some out. This sample yields hundreds of thousands of clones, of which roughly 94% are seen a single time; roughly 22% belongs to the top ten. The sequence was collected from a man aged 30 to 39 in good health. This rearrangement joins TRBV10-3 to TRBJ1-1; D is undetermined. The sample consisted of naive CD8+ T cells sorted from blood. CDR3 DNA sequence: TGTGCCATCGGGCAACACACTGAAGCTTTCTTT. Protein product: CAIGQHTEAFF.